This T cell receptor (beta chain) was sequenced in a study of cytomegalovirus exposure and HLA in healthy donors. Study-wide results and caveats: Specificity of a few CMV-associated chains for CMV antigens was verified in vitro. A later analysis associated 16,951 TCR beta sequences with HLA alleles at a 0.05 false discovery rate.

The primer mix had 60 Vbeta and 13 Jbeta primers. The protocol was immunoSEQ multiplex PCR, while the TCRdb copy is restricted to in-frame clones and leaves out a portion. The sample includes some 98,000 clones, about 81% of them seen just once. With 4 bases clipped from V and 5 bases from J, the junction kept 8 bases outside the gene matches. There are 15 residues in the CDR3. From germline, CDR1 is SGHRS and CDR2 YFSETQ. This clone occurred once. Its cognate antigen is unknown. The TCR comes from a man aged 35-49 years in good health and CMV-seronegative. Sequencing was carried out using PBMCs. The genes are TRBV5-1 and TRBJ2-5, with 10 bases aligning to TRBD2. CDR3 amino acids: CASSGSGTSVETQYF. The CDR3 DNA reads TGCGCCAGCAGCGGCTCCGGGACTAGCGTGGAGACCCAGTACTTC.